This is a list of T cell receptor beta chains from one sample in a study of blood T cell repertoires in COVID-19. Assay used: immunoSEQ multiplex PCR; TCRdb lists only in-frame clones, some missing. The sample lists under 150,000 clones, 85% to 90% occurring once. Sequenced sample: peripheral blood. All receptors derive from a woman between 45 and 60 years old with acute or convalescent COVID-19. The CDR3 runs from the conserved cysteine through the conserved F or W. The D gene is left open where the match is weak. Clone size is not always given. Where it is, it says once, few, many or a class for expanded clones.

-,TRBJ1-6,TRBV19,-,CASSSRVNSPLHF,TGTGCCAGTAGTAGCAGGGTAAATTCACCCCTCCACTTT
-,TRBJ1-2,TRBV7-9,-,CASSLVDTYGYTF,TGTGCCAGCAGCTTAGTGGACACCTATGGCTACACCTTC
TRBD1,TRBJ1-1,TRBV27,-,CASSLKTGGAHMNTEAFF,TGTGCCAGCAGTTTAAAGACAGGGGGCGCCCACATGAACACTGAAGCTTTCTTT
TRBD1,TRBJ2-7,TRBV4-1,-,CASSQPRQGNEQYF,TGCGCCAGCAGCCAGCCTCGACAGGGGAACGAGCAGTACTTC
-,TRBJ1-2,TRBV27,-,CASRSVRYGYTF,TGTGCCAGCAGGTCTGTGAGGTATGGCTACACCTTC
TRBD1,TRBJ1-2,TRBV7-9,-,CASSPPWTGPNYGYTF,TGTGCCAGCAGCCCTCCCTGGACAGGGCCGAACTATGGCTACACCTTC
-,TRBJ1-6,TRBV24-1,-,CATSDPYDNSPLHF,TGTGCCACCAGTGATCCCTACGATAATTCACCCCTCCACTTT
-,TRBJ2-2,TRBV18,-,CASSLKTHGELFF,TGTGCCAGCTCGCTTAAGACTCACGGGGAGCTGTTTTTT
TRBD1,TRBJ1-1,TRBV7-9,-,CASSQGVQGGLF,TGTGCCAGCAGCCAGGGGGTGCAGGGGGGCCTTTTT
TRBD2,TRBJ2-1,TRBV7-9,once,CASSPLALTYNEQFF,TGTGCCAGCAGCCCACTAGCGTTAACCTACAATGAGCAGTTCTTC
-,TRBJ2-7,TRBV4-1,-,CASSQGQAPYEQYF,TGCGCCAGCAGCCAAGGACAGGCCCCTTACGAGCAGTACTTC
-,TRBJ1-2,TRBV7-2,few,CASSLGTLFVGGYTF,TGTGCCAGCAGCTTGGGGACTCTTTTCGTCGGTGGCTACACCTTC
-,TRBJ1-2,TRBV5-6,-,CASSLGAPSSGYTF,TGTGCCAGCAGCTTGGGGGCCCCCTCGAGTGGCTACACCTTC
-,TRBJ2-1,TRBV24-1,-,CATKGELNEQFF,TGTGCCACCAAAGGGGAATTGAATGAGCAGTTCTTC
-,TRBJ1-2,TRBV2,-,CASSEWGEGYTF,TGTGCCAGCAGTGAATGGGGGGAAGGCTACACCTTC
-,TRBJ2-7,TRBV20-1,-,CSARKSDEQYF,TGCAGTGCTAGGAAAAGCGACGAGCAGTACTTC
TRBD1,TRBJ1-2,TRBV2,-,CASSGTGDANYGYTF,TGTGCCAGCAGTGGAACAGGGGACGCTAACTATGGCTACACCTTC
-,TRBJ1-3,TRBV7-2,-,CASSSRQGSSGNTIYF,TGTGCCAGCAGCTCCCGCCAGGGATCATCTGGAAACACCATATATTTT
-,TRBJ2-1,TRBV30,-,CAWSPQPRDEQFF,TGTGCCTGGAGTCCACAGCCCAGGGATGAGCAGTTCTTC
-,TRBJ1-5,TRBV27,once,CASSLYAGNQPQHF,TGTGCCAGCAGTTTATATGCGGGCAATCAGCCCCAGCATTTT
TRBD1,TRBJ2-7,TRBV28,-,CASSLPGQGLGEQYF,TGTGCCAGCAGTTTACCGGGACAGGGATTGGGGGAGCAGTACTTC
TRBD1,TRBJ2-7,TRBV4-2,-,CASSQRQGINEQYF,TGTGCCAGCAGCCAAAGACAGGGAATCAACGAGCAGTACTTC
TRBD1,TRBJ1-2,TRBV30,once,CAWSVGGRGGYTF,TGTGCCTGGAGTGTAGGGGGCAGGGGAGGCTACACCTTC
TRBD1,TRBJ1-2,TRBV18,-,CASSPPGTVGGYGYTF,TGTGCCAGCTCACCACCAGGGACAGTTGGTGGCTATGGCTACACCTTC
-,TRBJ2-5,TRBV30,once,CAWSFGRLSQETQYF,TGTGCCTGGAGTTTTGGCAGACTTTCCCAAGAGACCCAGTACTTC
-,TRBJ2-6,TRBV5-4,-,CASSQRVSGANVLTF,TGTGCCAGCAGCCAACGGGTCTCTGGGGCCAACGTCCTGACTTTC
-,TRBJ2-1,TRBV4-2,-,CASSQDRGANEQFF,TGTGCCAGCAGCCAAGATCGGGGGGCCAATGAGCAGTTCTTC
-,TRBJ2-3,TRBV5-1,-,CASSLSGVTDTQYF,TGCGCCAGCAGCTTGTCGGGGGTAACAGATACGCAGTATTTT
-,TRBJ1-2,TRBV19,-,CASSTGIVFYGYTF,TGTGCCAGTAGTACGGGGATCGTGTTCTATGGCTACACCTTC
-,TRBJ2-4,TRBV6-2/TRBV6-3,-,CASSRLAYKNIQYF,TGTGCCAGCAGCCGGCTCGCTTACAAAAACATTCAGTACTTC
TRBD1,TRBJ2-4,TRBV5-4,-,CASSQEGASRSGRIQYF,TGTGCCAGCAGCCAAGAGGGGGCGTCAAGGTCTGGGCGCATTCAGTACTTC
-,TRBJ2-3,TRBV2,once,CASTLQGLTDTQYF,TGTGCCAGCACCCTACAGGGTCTCACAGATACGCAGTATTTT
TRBD1,TRBJ2-1,TRBV15,-,CATSRDGQGPFF,TGTGCCACCAGCAGAGACGGACAGGGGCCGTTCTTC
TRBD1,TRBJ1-1,TRBV5-1,-,CASCAGQGALNTEAFF,TGCGCCAGCTGCGCGGGACAGGGGGCTTTGAACACTGAAGCTTTCTTT
-,TRBJ2-5,TRBV5-1,-,CASSRERETQYF,TGCGCCAGCAGCCGTGAGCGGGAGACCCAGTACTTC
-,TRBJ1-5,TRBV7-2,-,CASSLEARPGPRQPQHF,TGTGCCAGCAGCTTAGAGGCTCGTCCCGGCCCTAGACAGCCCCAGCATTTT
-,TRBJ2-1,TRBV24-1,-,CATSNTTGTTRDEQFF,TGTGCCACCAGTAACACCACCGGGACAACCCGGGATGAGCAGTTCTTC
TRBD1,TRBJ2-7,TRBV2,few,CASSTAGGQTGHEQYF,TGTGCCAGCAGTACCGCAGGGGGCCAAACCGGCCACGAGCAGTACTTC
-,TRBJ2-1,TRBV2,-,CASSPLLRSYNEQFF,TGTGCCAGCAGTCCACTCCTGCGCTCCTACAATGAGCAGTTCTTC
TRBD2,TRBJ2-1,TRBV7-3,-,CASSLRSSGGGYNEQFF,TGTGCCAGCAGCTTACGGTCTAGCGGGGGAGGGTACAATGAGCAGTTCTTC
-,TRBJ2-1,TRBV6-2/TRBV6-3,-,CASSRDNEQFF,TGTGCCAGCAGTCGGGACAATGAGCAGTTCTTC
-,TRBJ1-1,TRBV29-1,-,CSTDPAFF,TGCAGCACAGATCCTGCTTTCTTT
-,TRBJ2-1,TRBV7-2,-,CASSLLGLGQFF,TGTGCCAGCAGCTTATTGGGTCTAGGGCAGTTCTTC
-,TRBJ1-3,TRBV24-1,-,CATSDLRGIIYF,TGTGCCACCAGTGATTTGCGGGGGATTATATATTTT
-,TRBJ1-5,TRBV28,-,CASTPPLSNQPQHF,TGTGCCAGCACCCCCCCTCTTAGCAATCAGCCCCAGCATTTT
-,TRBJ1-2,TRBV28,once,CASSPPGDFSSYGYTF,TGTGCCAGCAGTCCCCCGGGGGATTTTTCTAGCTATGGCTACACCTTC
-,TRBJ1-6,TRBV28,-,CASRPLYRELGSPLHF,TGTGCCAGCAGGCCATTATACAGGGAGTTAGGATCACCCCTCCACTTT
-,TRBJ2-2,TRBV6-4,-,CASSYTTNTGELFF,TGTGCCAGCAGTTACACAACGAACACCGGGGAGCTGTTTTTT
-,TRBJ1-5,TRBV7-9,-,CASSPQGQHQPQHF,TGTGCCAGCAGCCCCCAGGGGCAGCATCAGCCCCAGCATTTT
-,TRBJ2-3,TRBV3-1/TRBV3-2,-,CASSLSGGTDTQYF,TGTGCCAGCAGCCTCAGCGGAGGCACAGATACGCAGTATTTT
-,TRBJ2-7,TRBV28,-,CASSLGGLASYEQYF,TGTGCCAGCAGTTTAGGGGGACTGGCCTCCTACGAGCAGTACTTC
-,TRBJ1-2,TRBV5-1,-,CASSLRAGEPYGYTF,TGCGCCAGCAGCTTGCGGGCAGGGGAACCCTATGGCTACACCTTC
TRBD2,TRBJ2-3,TRBV2,-,CASSKDSGGDTDTQYF,TGTGCCAGCAGTAAGGATAGCGGGGGGGACACAGATACGCAGTATTTT
-,TRBJ1-1,TRBV19,-,CASSIATGTEAFF,TGTGCCAGTAGTATAGCAACGGGTACTGAAGCTTTCTTT
-,TRBJ2-4,TRBV27,-,CASREENIQYF,TGTGCCAGCAGGGAGGAAAACATTCAGTACTTC
-,TRBJ1-2,TRBV21-1,-,CASSKPGQIYGYTF,TGTGCCAGCAGCAAACCAGGCCAGATTTATGGCTACACCTTC
TRBD2,TRBJ2-1,TRBV3-1/TRBV3-2,once,CASSPPLAGMDEQFF,TGTGCCAGCAGCCCACCGCTAGCGGGAATGGATGAGCAGTTCTTC
TRBD1,TRBJ1-3,TRBV7-2,few,CASSVQGPSGNTIYF,TGTGCCAGCAGCGTACAGGGGCCCTCTGGAAACACCATATATTTT
-,TRBJ2-6,TRBV19,-,CASSNRVSSGANVLTF,TGTGCCAGTAGTAATAGAGTATCCTCTGGGGCCAACGTCCTGACTTTC